This T cell receptor beta chain was identified in a study of T cell responses to AZD1222 COVID-19 vaccine. This clone was counted many times. Its matching antigen is unknown. Findings of the study overall: Close to half of all spike-specific TCRs reportedly target regions of the variants that are unmutated.

The CDR3 sequence is 14 residues long. The germline V gene encodes CDR1 SNHLY and CDR2 FYNNEI. V gave up 6 bases and J gave up 2 bases, with 10 bases separating them. The method was immunoSEQ multiplex PCR; TCRdb's version includes in-frame clones alone and lacks a portion of them. The repertoire holds hundreds of thousands of clones, about 94% seen once, with 0.5% to 0.65% in the top ten. Recipients boosted at about 4 weeks or about 12 weeks are pooled. This sequence originates from an adult who received the AZD1222 COVID-19 vaccine. The specimen comprised peripheral blood, sampled 28 days after the second AZD1222 dose. This chain links TRBV2 with TRBJ2-2; D is ambiguous. The chain's CDR3 is CASSRSVNTGELFF. CDR3 sequence (DNA): TGTGCCAGCAGCCGCAGCGTTAACACCGGGGAGCTGTTTTTT.